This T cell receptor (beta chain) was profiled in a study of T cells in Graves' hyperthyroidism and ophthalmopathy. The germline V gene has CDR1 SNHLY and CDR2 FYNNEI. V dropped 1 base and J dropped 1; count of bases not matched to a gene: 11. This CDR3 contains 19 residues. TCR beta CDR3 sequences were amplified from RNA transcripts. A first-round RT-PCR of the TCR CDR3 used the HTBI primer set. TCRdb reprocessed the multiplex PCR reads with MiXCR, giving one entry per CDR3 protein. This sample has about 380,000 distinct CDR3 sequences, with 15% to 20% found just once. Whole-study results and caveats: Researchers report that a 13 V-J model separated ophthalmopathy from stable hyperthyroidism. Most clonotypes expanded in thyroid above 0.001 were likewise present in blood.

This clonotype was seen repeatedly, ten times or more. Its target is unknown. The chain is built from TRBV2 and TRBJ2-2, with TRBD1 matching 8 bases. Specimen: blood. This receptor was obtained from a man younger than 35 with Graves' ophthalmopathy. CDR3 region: CASSEGRQGLSGNTGELFF. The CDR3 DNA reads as TGTGCCAGCAGTGAAGGGAGACAGGGGCTATCGGGGAACACCGGGGAGCTGTTTTTT.